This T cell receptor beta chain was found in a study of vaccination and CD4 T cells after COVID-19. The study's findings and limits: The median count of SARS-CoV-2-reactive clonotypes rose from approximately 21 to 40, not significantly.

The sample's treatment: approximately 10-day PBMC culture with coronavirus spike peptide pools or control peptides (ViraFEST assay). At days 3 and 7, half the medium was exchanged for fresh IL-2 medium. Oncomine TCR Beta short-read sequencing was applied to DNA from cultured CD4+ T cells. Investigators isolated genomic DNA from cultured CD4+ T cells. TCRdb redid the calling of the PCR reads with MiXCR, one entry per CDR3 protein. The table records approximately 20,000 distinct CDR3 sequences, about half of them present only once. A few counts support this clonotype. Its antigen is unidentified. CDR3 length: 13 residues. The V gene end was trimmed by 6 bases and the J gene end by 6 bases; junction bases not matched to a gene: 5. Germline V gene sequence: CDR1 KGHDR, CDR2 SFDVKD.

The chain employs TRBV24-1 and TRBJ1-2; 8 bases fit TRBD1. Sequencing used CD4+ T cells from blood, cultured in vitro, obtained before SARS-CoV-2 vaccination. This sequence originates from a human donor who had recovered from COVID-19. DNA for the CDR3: TGTGCCACCAGTAGGCAGGGGGCGGATGGCTACACCTTC. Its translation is CATSRQGADGYTF.